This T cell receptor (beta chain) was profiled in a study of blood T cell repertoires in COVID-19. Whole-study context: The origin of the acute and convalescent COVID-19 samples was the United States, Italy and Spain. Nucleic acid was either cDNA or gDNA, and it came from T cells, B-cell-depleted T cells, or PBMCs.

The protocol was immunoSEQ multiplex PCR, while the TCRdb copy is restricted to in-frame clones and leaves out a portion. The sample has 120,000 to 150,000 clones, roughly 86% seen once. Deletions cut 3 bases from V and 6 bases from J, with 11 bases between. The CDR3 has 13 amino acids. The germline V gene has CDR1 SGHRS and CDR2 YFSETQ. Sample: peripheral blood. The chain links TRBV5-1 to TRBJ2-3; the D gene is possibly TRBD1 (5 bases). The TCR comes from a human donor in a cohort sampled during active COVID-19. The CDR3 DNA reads TGCGCCAGCAGCTGGGGCGACCGGGATACGCAGTATTTT. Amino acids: CASSWGDRDTQYF.